This T cell receptor (beta chain) came from a study of blood T cell repertoires in COVID-19 (dated by TCRdb to about 2020). At the level of the whole study: Collaborator samples came from the United States, Italy and Spain and covered acute and convalescent phases of COVID-19. HLA class I and class II types, where available, came from metadata supplied by the sample provider rather than from assay-based typing. The material from the prospective study consisted of cDNA or gDNA derived from T cells, B-cell-depleted T cells, or PBMCs. The dataset comprised deeply sampled blood TCRbeta repertoires from subjects exposed to, actively infected with, or recovered from COVID-19. The repertoires were released in a freely available public database intended as a resource for research on the immune response to SARS-CoV-2. Nearly every sample came with metadata listing a de-identified subject ID, COVID-19 status, age in years and sex. The samples were drawn from two sources: the first 160 participants of the ongoing ImmuneRACE study, and some 1,300 subjects contributed by 6 global collaborators. General conclusions and limits of the study: The quantity of clinical and demographic metadata differed by source and by participant and was supplied without curation.

TCRbeta CDR3 regions were amplified from genomic DNA using the immunoSEQ Assay, a bias-controlled multiplex PCR. In the paper's pipeline: The number of nucleated cells in each sample was estimated by amplification of reference gene primers within the assay. Sequence reads were collapsed and filtered to measure the absolute abundance of every unique TCRbeta CDR3 rearrangement. For each sample, productive Simpson clonality was calculated by taking the square root of Simpson's diversity index across productive rearrangements. TCRdb's version of the immuneACCESS table is confined to in-frame rearrangements and falls short of the full clone set. An unresolved V gene accounts for under half of the shortfall where checked; the remainder is of unknown origin. From that table come the V and J calls and clone size; the DNA was used to work out D and trimming. The sample table lists fewer than 500,000 clones, over 65% of them with a count of one. The ten largest clones represent roughly 1.2% of the sample.

This clone was picked up a small number of times. There is no known antigen for this receptor. Qualities for individual bases were not recorded, and no much larger clone is one base off. The cysteine opens and the phenylalanine closes a CDR3 of 17 amino acids. Just the 51-base CDR3 DNA is kept, in frame starting at base 1. For CDR1 and CDR2, the germline V gene lists LGHNA and YNFKEQ. V loses 6 bases at its end and J loses 0 bases; junction bases beyond the gene matches: 6. The collaborating institutions used their own protocols to collect whole blood in K2EDTA tubes. For TCRbeta analysis, collaborators shipped samples in one of three forms: frozen whole blood, isolated PBMCs, or DNA extracted from either of those sample types.

The TCR was taken from a human donor with acute or convalescent COVID-19. The donor label of this sample is uncertain. Sequences were obtained from peripheral blood. The sequence is built from TRBV4-2 and TRBJ2-3, with TRBD2 matching 13 junction bases. The DNA reads TGTGCCAGCAGATTTACTAGCGGGAGGGCCAGCACAGATACGCAGTATTTT. Its translation is CASRFTSGRASTDTQYF.